A selection of T cell receptor beta chains follows, all from one sample in a study of cytotoxic CD8 clonotypes in ibrutinib-treated CLL. Some clones are missing from TCRdb's copy, which holds only in-frame ones; the method was immunoSEQ multiplex PCR. The sample has about 310,000 clones; almost 80% are singletons. The source material was PBMCs, sampled before ibrutinib treatment. The receptors were sampled from a human donor with chronic lymphocytic leukemia. The CDR3 runs from the conserved cysteine through the conserved F or W. A D gene is named only where the DNA matches it firmly. Size values are once, few and many counts, or a class for expanded clones, and some rows have none.

d_call clone_size j_call v_call cdr3_aa cdr3_nt
. . TRBJ2-7 TRBV29-1 CSVEGTERYEQYF TGCAGCGTTGAAGGGACGGAGAGATACGAGCAGTACTTC
TRBD2 . TRBJ2-7 TRBV6-1 CASSRPGLAGDEQYF TGTGCCAGCAGTCGTCCGGGACTAGCGGGAGACGAGCAGTACTTC
. . TRBJ1-1 TRBV4-3 CASSQEGSQRNTEAFF TGCGCCAGCAGCCAAGAAGGTTCGCAGAGGAACACTGAAGCTTTCTTT
TRBD1 . TRBJ1-2 TRBV2 CASSGVRDSNYGYTF TGTGCCAGCAGTGGGGTTCGGGACAGTAACTATGGCTACACCTTC
TRBD1 . TRBJ2-7 TRBV7-8 CASSAPGQGYEQYF TGTGCCAGCAGCGCACCGGGACAGGGCTACGAGCAGTACTTC
TRBD2 few TRBJ2-7 TRBV2 CASRLGLAGELYEQYF TGTGCCAGCAGACTGGGACTAGCGGGAGAGCTCTACGAGCAGTACTTC
. . TRBJ2-5 TRBV25-1 CASSESVGAQTQYF TGTGCCAGCAGTGAATCGGTGGGGGCGCAGACCCAGTACTTC
. . TRBJ2-7 TRBV4-3 CASSQDPRSYEQYF TGCGCCAGCAGCCAAGATCCCCGCTCCTACGAGCAGTACTTC
TRBD1 . TRBJ2-6 TRBV7-6 CASSLEQGRSGANVLTF TGTGCCAGCAGCTTAGAACAGGGGCGCTCTGGGGCCAACGTCCTGACTTTC
. . TRBJ2-5 TRBV6-5 CASSRVGETQYF TGTGCCAGCAGTCGGGTGGGGGAGACCCAGTACTTC
. . TRBJ1-1 TRBV9 CASSAEGRHTEAFF TGTGCCAGCAGCGCAGAAGGACGGCACACTGAAGCTTTCTTT
. . TRBJ2-1 TRBV20-1 CSAQSGQPQFF TGCAGTGCTCAGTCGGGGCAGCCCCAGTTCTTC
TRBD1 . TRBJ2-3 TRBV23-1 CASSQTGQGLYTQYF TGCGCCAGCAGTCAAACGGGACAGGGCCTTTATACGCAGTATTTT
TRBD1 . TRBJ2-3 TRBV2 CASRTGTGGTDTQYF TGTGCCAGCAGGACCGGGACAGGGGGCACAGATACGCAGTATTTT
TRBD1 . TRBJ2-5 TRBV19 CATDTGTGGRETQYF TGTGCCACGGACACCGGGACAGGGGGCCGAGAGACCCAGTACTTC
TRBD1 . TRBJ2-1 TRBV9 CASRVGTGGLTSSYNEQFF TGTGCCAGCAGAGTCGGGACAGGGGGCCTGACGAGCTCCTACAATGAGCAGTTCTTC
. . TRBJ2-7 TRBV5-5 CASSLFGRAYEQYF TGTGCCAGCAGCTTGTTCGGCAGGGCGTACGAGCAGTACTTC
. . TRBJ1-4 TRBV27 CASSHRTDLDEKLFF TGTGCCAGCAGTCATCGGACTGATTTAGATGAAAAACTGTTTTTT
TRBD1 few TRBJ2-7 TRBV5-1 CASSSDRGEQYF TGCGCCAGCAGCTCGGACAGGGGCGAGCAGTACTTC
TRBD1 . TRBJ2-5 TRBV30 CAWSGGDREYF TGTGCCTGGAGTGGGGGGGACAGGGAGTACTTC
. . TRBJ1-1 TRBV19 CASSRSLGPRNTEAFF TGTGCCAGTAGTAGGAGTCTGGGACCAAGGAACACTGAAGCTTTCTTT
TRBD1 . TRBJ2-7 TRBV11-2 CASSYSSGQGYFVEQYF TGTGCCAGCAGCTATAGTTCGGGACAGGGGTACTTCGTGGAGCAGTACTTC
. . TRBJ1-1 TRBV27 CASSLSPGRIIRNTEAFF TGTGCCAGCAGTTTATCACCCGGACGGATTATCCGGAACACTGAAGCTTTCTTT
. . TRBJ2-5 TRBV5-1 CASSSDGGIGETQYF TGCGCCAGCAGCTCAGATGGCGGGATCGGGGAGACCCAGTACTTC
TRBD2 . TRBJ2-1 TRBV7-2 CASSPYGAGGYSNEQFF TGTGCCAGCAGCCCCTATGGTGCGGGAGGTTACTCCAATGAGCAGTTCTTC
TRBD1 . TRBJ2-3 TRBV4-3 CASSQDRDMTDTQYF TGCGCCAGCAGCCAGGACAGGGATATGACAGATACGCAGTATTTT
. . TRBJ2-7 TRBV10-3 CATQGGKPYEQYF TGTGCCACTCAGGGGGGGAAACCCTACGAGCAGTACTTC
. . TRBJ2-7 TRBV10-2 CASSDQRGGFYEQYF TGCGCCAGCAGTGACCAGAGGGGAGGTTTCTACGAGCAGTACTTC
TRBD2 . TRBJ2-7 TRBV5-1 CASSRGDGSYEQYF TGCGCCAGCAGCCGGGGGGACGGCTCCTACGAGCAGTACTTC
. . TRBJ1-3 TRBV2 CASSEGRGNTIYF TGTGCCAGCAGTGAAGGGCGGGGAAACACCATATATTTT
. . TRBJ2-7 TRBV5-1 CASSDRTANEQYF TGCGCCAGCAGCGACCGGACAGCGAACGAGCAGTACTTC
. . TRBJ2-7 TRBV5-5 CASSLVSQTYEQYF TGTGCCAGCAGCTTGGTTTCCCAAACCTACGAGCAGTACTTC
. . TRBJ1-2 TRBV28 CATPSVGGSTQVGGYTF .
. medium-sized TRBJ1-3 TRBV4-2 CASSQDLSIGLSGNTIYF TGTGCCAGCAGCCAAGACCTTTCTATAGGCCTCTCTGGAAACACCATATATTTT
TRBD1 . TRBJ1-2 TRBV4-1 CASSQDWDRGRGDYGYTF TGCGCCAGCAGCCAAGATTGGGACAGGGGGCGGGGTGACTATGGCTACACCTTC
TRBD1 . TRBJ2-1 TRBV5-6 CASSLAGGDLYNEQFF TGTGCCAGCAGCTTGGCAGGGGGTGACCTCTACAATGAGCAGTTCTTC
. . TRBJ2-1 TRBV30 CAWSSSYNEQFF TGTGCCTGGAGTTCCTCTTACAATGAGCAGTTCTTC
. few TRBJ2-7 TRBV4-2 CASSQDPRLSYEQYF TGTGCCAGCAGCCAAGATCCTAGGCTCTCCTACGAGCAGTACTTC
. . TRBJ2-7 TRBV10-1 CATGLRWEEYEQYF TGCGCCACCGGGCTTAGGTGGGAAGAATACGAGCAGTACTTC
. once TRBJ1-1 TRBV5-6 CASSSWGGEAFF TGTGCCAGCAGCTCTTGGGGGGGTGAAGCTTTCTTT
TRBD2 . TRBJ2-4 TRBV14 CASSQTMAGEVKNIQYF TGTGCCAGCAGCCAGACGATGGCGGGAGAGGTCAAAAACATTCAGTACTTC
. . TRBJ2-7 TRBV7-2 CASSLDGSIYEQYF TGTGCCAGCAGCTTAGATGGAAGCATTTACGAGCAGTACTTC
TRBD2 . TRBJ2-7 TRBV18 CASSLRLAGDHEQYF TGTGCCAGCTCACTCCGACTAGCGGGAGATCACGAGCAGTACTTC
TRBD2 . TRBJ2-7 TRBV6-5 CASRISGRGGDEQYF TGTGCCAGCAGGATCAGCGGGAGGGGTGGGGACGAGCAGTACTTC
. . TRBJ2-7 TRBV11-2 CASSPSGREQYF TGTGCCAGCAGCCCCTCCGGGCGCGAGCAGTACTTC
. . TRBJ2-3 TRBV14 CASSQNYLTSTDTQYF TGTGCCAGCAGCCAAAACTACTTAACTAGCACAGATACGCAGTATTTT
. . TRBJ2-7 TRBV9 CASSVVWGSEQYF TGTGCCAGCAGCGTAGTTTGGGGATCCGAGCAGTACTTC
TRBD2 . TRBJ2-3 TRBV30 CAWVGLAGPGTQYF TGTGCCTGGGTGGGACTAGCGGGACCCGGTACGCAGTATTTT
. . TRBJ1-1 TRBV7-6 CASSLAGVHTEAFF TGTGCCAGCAGCTTAGCAGGGGTACACACTGAAGCTTTCTTT
TRBD2 . TRBJ2-1 TRBV11-2 CASSEGLALSSYNEQFF TGTGCCAGCAGCGAGGGACTAGCGTTAAGCTCCTACAATGAGCAGTTCTTC
. . TRBJ2-2 TRBV7-2 CASSLGGNTGELFF TGTGCCAGCAGCTTAGGAGGGAACACCGGGGAGCTGTTTTTT
. . TRBJ1-2 TRBV18 CASSPNLAQGYTF TGTGCCAGCTCGCCCAACCTGGCACAGGGCTACACCTTC
TRBD1 once TRBJ2-5 TRBV19 CASRKGQGIQETQYF TGTGCCAGTAGGAAGGGACAGGGGATCCAAGAGACCCAGTACTTC
. . TRBJ1-1 TRBV5-4 CASSPGVATEAFF TGTGCCAGCAGCCCGGGGGTGGCCACTGAAGCTTTCTTT
TRBD2 . TRBJ2-7 TRBV2 CASLVTSGSYEQYF TGTGCCAGCTTAGTTACCAGCGGGAGTTACGAGCAGTACTTC